This T cell receptor (beta chain) was identified in a study of blood T cell repertoires in COVID-19. Study summary: Acute and convalescent COVID-19 samples came from the United States, Italy and Spain. The cDNA or gDNA used as material had been derived from T cells, B-cell-depleted T cells, or PBMCs.

Under the authors' procedure: Nucleated cell number was recorded as an estimate derived from reference gene primer amplification. Sequenced by immunoSEQ multiplex PCR; TCRdb stores in-frame clones only, minus some. V, J and clone size reflect that table, while D and trimming were determined from the DNA. This sample carries about half a million clones, approximately 85% of them seen once, and the ten largest clones take roughly 3.2%. Specimen: peripheral blood. This TCR was recovered from a human donor in a cohort sampled during active COVID-19.

The DNA of the CDR3 is TGTGCCAGCAGTTCCACTAGCGGGAGGGTATCTAGTGAGCAGTTCTTC. Its protein is CASSSTSGRVSSEQFF. This sequence joins TRBV6-6 and TRBJ2-1, with TRBD2 matching 13 bases. The CDR3 consists of 16 residues. The junction had 9 bases not matched to a gene; V was cut back by 4 bases and J by 9 bases. Germline V gene sequence: CDR1 MNHNY, CDR2 SVGAGI (reference sequence).